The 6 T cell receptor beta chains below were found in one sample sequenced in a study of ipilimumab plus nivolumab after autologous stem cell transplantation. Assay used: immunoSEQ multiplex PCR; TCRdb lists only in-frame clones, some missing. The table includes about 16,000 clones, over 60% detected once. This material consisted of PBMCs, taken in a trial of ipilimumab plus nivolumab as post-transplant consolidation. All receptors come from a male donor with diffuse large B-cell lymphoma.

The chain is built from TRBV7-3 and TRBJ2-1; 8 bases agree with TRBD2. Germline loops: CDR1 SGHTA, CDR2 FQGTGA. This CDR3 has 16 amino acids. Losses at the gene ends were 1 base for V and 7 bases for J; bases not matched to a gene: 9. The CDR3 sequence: CASSLNPRGGMNEQFF. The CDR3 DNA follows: TGTGCCAGCAGCTTAAATCCCCGGGGGGGCATGAATGAGCAGTTCTTC.

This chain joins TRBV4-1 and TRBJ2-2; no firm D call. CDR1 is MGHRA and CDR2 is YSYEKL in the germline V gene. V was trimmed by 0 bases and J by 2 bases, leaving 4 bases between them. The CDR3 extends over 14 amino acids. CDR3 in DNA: TGCGCCAGCAGCCAAGAGGCAAACACCGGGGAGCTGTTTTTT. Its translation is CASSQEANTGELFF.

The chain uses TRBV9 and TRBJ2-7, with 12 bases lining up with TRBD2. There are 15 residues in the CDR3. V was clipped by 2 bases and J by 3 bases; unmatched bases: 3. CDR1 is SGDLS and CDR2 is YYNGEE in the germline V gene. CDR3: CASSVTSGSFYEQYF. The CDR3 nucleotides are TGTGCCAGCAGCGTGACTAGCGGGAGTTTCTACGAGCAGTACTTC.

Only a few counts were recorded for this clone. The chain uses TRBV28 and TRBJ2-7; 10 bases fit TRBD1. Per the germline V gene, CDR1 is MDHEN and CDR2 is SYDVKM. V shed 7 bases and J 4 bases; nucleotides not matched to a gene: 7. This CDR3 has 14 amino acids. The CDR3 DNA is TGTGCCAGCACCCCGACAGGGGGCAGATACGAGCAGTACTTC. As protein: CASTPTGGRYEQYF.

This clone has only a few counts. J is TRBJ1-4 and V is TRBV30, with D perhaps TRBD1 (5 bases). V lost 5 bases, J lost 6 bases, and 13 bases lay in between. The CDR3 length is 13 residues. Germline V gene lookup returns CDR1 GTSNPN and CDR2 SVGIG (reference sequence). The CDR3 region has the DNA TGTGCCTGGGGGGGAGAAACCGATGAAAAACTGTTTTTT. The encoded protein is CAWGGETDEKLFF.

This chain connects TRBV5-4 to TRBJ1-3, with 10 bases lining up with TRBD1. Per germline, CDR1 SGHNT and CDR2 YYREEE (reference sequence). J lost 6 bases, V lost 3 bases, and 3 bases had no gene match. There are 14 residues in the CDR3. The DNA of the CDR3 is TGTGCCAGCAGCTGGACAGGGGGGGAAAACACCATATATTTT. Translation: CASSWTGGENTIYF.